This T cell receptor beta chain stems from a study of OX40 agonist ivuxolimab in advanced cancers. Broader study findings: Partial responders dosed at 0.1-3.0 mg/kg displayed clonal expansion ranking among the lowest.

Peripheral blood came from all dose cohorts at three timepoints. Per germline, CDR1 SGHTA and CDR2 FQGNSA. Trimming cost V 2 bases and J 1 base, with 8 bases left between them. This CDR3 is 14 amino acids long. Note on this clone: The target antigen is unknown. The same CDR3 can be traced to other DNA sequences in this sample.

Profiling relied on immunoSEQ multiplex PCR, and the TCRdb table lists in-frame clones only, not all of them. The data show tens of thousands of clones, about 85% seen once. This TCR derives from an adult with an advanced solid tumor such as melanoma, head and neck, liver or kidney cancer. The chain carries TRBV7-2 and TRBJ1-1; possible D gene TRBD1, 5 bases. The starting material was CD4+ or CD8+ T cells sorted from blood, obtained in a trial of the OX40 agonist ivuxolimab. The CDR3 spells CASSLQGGNTEAFF. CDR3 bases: TGTGCCAGCAGCTTACAGGGCGGGAACACTGAAGCTTTCTTT. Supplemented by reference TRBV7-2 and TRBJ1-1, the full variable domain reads GAGVSQSPSNKVTEKGKDVELRCDPISGHTALYWYRQSLGQGLEFLIYFQGNSAPDKSGLPSDRFSAERTGGSVSTLTIQRTQQEDSAVYLCASSLQGGNTEAFFGQGTRLTVV.